The entry below gives a single T cell receptor beta chain sequence along with its context. Authors' methods: Amplification with reference gene primers provided the estimates of nucleated cell counts. TCRdb's table, derived via immunoSEQ multiplex PCR, lists solely in-frame clones and lacks some. The V and J calls and clone size come from that table; D and trimming were worked out from the DNA. The sample records tens of thousands of clones, around 89% being singletons. Trimming took off 2 bases at V and 0 bases at J, with 20 bases between the two ends. This CDR3 comprises 19 residues. Per the germline V gene, CDR1 is LNHDA and CDR2 is SQIVND (reference sequence). This specimen comes from a study of blood T cell repertoires in COVID-19. Study as a whole: Material from acute and convalescent COVID-19 was sourced from the United States, Italy and Spain. The analysed material was cDNA or gDNA that came from T cells, B-cell-depleted T cells, or PBMCs.

The TCR originated in a human donor in a cohort sampled during active COVID-19. Sequencing input: peripheral blood. The J gene is TRBJ1-3, the V gene TRBV19, with D perhaps matching TRBD1 (6 bases). CDR3 sequence: CASSISAARGALSGNTIYF. For the CDR3, the DNA is TGTGCCAGTAGTATATCGGCGGCGCGGGGGGCCCTCTCTGGAAACACCATATATTTT. Supplemented by reference TRBV19 and TRBJ1-3, the full variable domain reads DGGITQSPKYLFRKEGQNVTLSCEQNLNHDAMYWYRQDPGQGLRLIYYSQIVNDFQKGDIAEGYSVSREKKESFPLTVTSAQKNPTAFYLCASSISAARGALSGNTIYFGEGSWLTVV.